This T cell receptor beta chain was identified in a study of T cell repertoires in cytomegalovirus infection. Turning to the study itself: Use of recently identified HLA-C-restricted and well-studied HLA-B-restricted CMV epitopes was part of the study. Matching HLA type, along with CMV infection, was indicated by public TCR beta signatures.

Study observations and caveats: HLA-C-restricted, CMV-specific TCR beta clonotypes were dominant ex vivo.

Concerning this clonotype: Its cognate antigen is unknown.

The CDR3 has 14 amino acids. Germline V gene sequence: CDR1 SGHAT, CDR2 FQNNGV. V lost 5 bases and J 6 bases, leaving 14 bases between the germline ends. Using its own MiXCR run on the reads, TCRdb lists one record per CDR3 protein. The profile shows about 500,000 distinct CDR3 sequences, about 33% of them singletons. The sequence derives from a human donor in good health (CMV status not recorded). Some clones in this sample may be carry-over from other donors' samples. The material sequenced was cultured PBMCs, taken from culture after CMV antigen stimulation. The rearrangement uses TRBV11-2 and TRBJ1-5, with a weak D call TRBD1 (5 bases). The CDR3 sequence is CASSDGTLGQPQHF. For the CDR3, the DNA is TGTGCCAGCAGCGACGGGACCCTCGGTCAGCCCCAGCATTTT. The whole variable domain, remainder taken from reference TRBV11-2 and TRBJ1-5, is EAGVAQSPRYKIIEKRQSVAFWCNPISGHATLYWYQQILGQGPKLLIQFQNNGVVDDSQLPKDRFSAERLKGVDSTLKIQPAKLEDSAVYLCASSDGTLGQPQHFGDGTRLSIL.